This T cell receptor beta chain was recorded in a study of beta chain features in type 1 diabetes (dated by TCRdb to the late 2010s). For context, the study as a whole: Mean age, gender distribution, total cell number and subset yield did not differ between patients and healthy donors. The study compared TCRB repertoires of sorted circulating CD4+ T cell subsets between recently diagnosed type 1 diabetes patients and matched healthy donors. A total of 85 million to 140 million sorted cells were examined across all samples, and a strong correlation was observed between cell number per subset and RNA yield. Regulatory and stem cell-like memory subsets were isolated from only 8 patients and roughly eight healthy donors, whereas naive and central memory subsets came from all 30 or so donors. The paper's findings and limits, for the study overall: Only small numbers of individuals were included in the HLA sub-analyses, which left unresolved whether HLA type had any influence on TCRB rearrangement. At VDJ recombination sites, type 1 diabetes patients had fewer insertions and more deleted nucleotides, which implies abnormalities in thymic rearrangement. Because cDNA rather than genomic DNA was sequenced, highly expressing activated cells could have been over-represented, although no difference in activation and CD3 levels was found between groups. Shorter templates might have been favored by PCR, but patient and control samples were amplified and corrected together, so both groups would have been affected equally by any skew. Naive, central memory and regulatory TCRB repertoires appeared to be more similar among patients than among healthy donors. A moderate but significant shortening of TCRB CDR3 length was observed in type 1 diabetes patients in all four CD4+ subsets.

This clone was counted many times. It has no known antigen specificity. The input lacks base qualities; no much larger clone sits a single base away. The CDR3 runs 16 amino acids, cysteine and valine included. Only CDR3 DNA remains: 48 bases, in frame from the first base. The High Capacity cDNA Reverse Transcription Kit was used to reverse transcribe all of the isolated RNA, meaning that expressed TCRB transcripts were what got sequenced. Deep immunoSEQ sequencing was applied to naive, central memory and regulatory T cell samples, giving an average of around 3.4 million total reads per sample. After sorted cells were lysed in RLT buffer, RNA was extracted with DNase-treated RNeasy Micro or Mini kits, with the choice depending on cell number. To prevent cross-contamination, each cell subset was processed individually, whereas patient and healthy donor samples were processed jointly. TCRB sequences were amplified from cDNA with the immunoSEQ multiplex PCR, producing 87-bp fragments spanning the CDR3 region. Sequencing of the amplicons was done on the Illumina HiSeq platform. Per the source publication's procedure: PCR bias was corrected computationally using synthetic template baselines, and reads within Hamming distance 2 were collapsed, with unmergeable singletons discarded. Reads were aligned against IMGT so that V, D and J genes, CDR3 length and insertions or deletions at six rearrangement sites could be assigned. Within each subset, clonotype counts were normalized to sorted cell number, and only after that were true diversity and Gini coefficients computed with the tcR R package. Repertoire sharing was quantified using the overlap coefficient calculated on TCRB nucleotide sequences. Sourced from immuneACCESS, this table was stored by TCRdb with only in-frame sequences that have V and J called. A share of the clones is absent; for the studies checked, an unresolved V gene accounts for under half, and the remainder has no known explanation. The DNA was the basis for D and trimming; V, J and clone size are from that table. The sample records about 320,000 clones, 12% to 15% of which are singletons. The top ten clones comprise 5.5% to 7.5% of the sample.

Each donor gave one peripheral blood draw, roughly 110 mL on average, collected into heparinised tubes. A BD FACSAria II was used to sort naive, central memory, regulatory and stem cell-like memory CD4+ T cells with a panel that included CD45RO, CCR7, CD25, CD127, CD95 and CD27. A purity above 95% was achieved for all sorted populations. PBMCs were isolated immediately by Lymphoprep density gradient centrifugation and stained directly without culture. So that batch effects would be minimized, each experiment stained and sorted samples in pairs, pairing one healthy donor with one patient. This TCR was recovered from a man younger than 40 in good health. The chain links TRBV21-1 with TRBJ2-7; TRBD1, as called in the table, went unchecked against the DNA. TRBV21-1 is assigned pseudogene status. The source material was central memory CD4+ T cells from blood. For the CDR3, the sequence is CASSKDKGQGRHEQYV. In nucleotides, the sequence is TGTGCCAGCAGCAAAGATAAGGGACAGGGGAGGCACGAGCAGTACGTC.